These T cell receptor beta chains were read from a single sample in a study of T cell changes during pregnancy in multiple sclerosis. The assay was immunoSEQ multiplex PCR, and TCRdb's table has in-frame clones only and misses some. The sample includes about 74,000 clones, more than 75% seen only once; the top ten take 1.4%. This material consisted of peripheral blood, taken in the third trimester of pregnancy. The receptors originated from a female donor with multiple sclerosis, enrolled in a pregnancy study. The CDR3 runs from the conserved cysteine through the conserved F or W. Fields, in order: clone size, D gene, V gene, J gene, CDR3 protein, CDR3 DNA. D genes are given only for firm matches. A clone size is listed for some rows: how often the clone was seen (once, few, many), or a class if it is expanded.

abundance: .
d_gene: .
v_gene: TRBV5-6
j_gene: TRBJ2-3
CDR3aa: CASSYGQGGADTQYF
CDR3nt: TGTGCCAGCAGCTACGGACAGGGAGGGGCAGATACGCAGTATTTT

abundance: .
d_gene: .
v_gene: TRBV10-3
j_gene: TRBJ1-1
CDR3aa: CAISESWSTEAFF
CDR3nt: TGTGCCATCAGTGAGTCTTGGAGCACTGAAGCTTTCTTT

abundance: .
d_gene: TRBD1
v_gene: TRBV9
j_gene: TRBJ2-1
CDR3aa: CASSVTGAYEQFF
CDR3nt: TGTGCCAGCAGCGTCACAGGGGCGTATGAGCAGTTCTTC

abundance: .
d_gene: .
v_gene: TRBV6-1
j_gene: TRBJ1-1
CDR3aa: CASSEHIRGLHTEAFF
CDR3nt: TGTGCCAGCAGTGAACATATAAGAGGGTTGCACACTGAAGCTTTCTTT

abundance: .
d_gene: .
v_gene: TRBV5-5
j_gene: TRBJ1-1
CDR3aa: CASSFGALEMYAEAFF
CDR3nt: TGTGCCAGCAGCTTTGGGGCTTTGGAGATGTATGCTGAAGCTTTCTTT

abundance: .
d_gene: .
v_gene: TRBV5-1
j_gene: TRBJ2-7
CDR3aa: CASSQSGASSYEQYF
CDR3nt: TGCGCCAGCAGCCAGTCAGGGGCATCCTCCTACGAGCAGTACTTC

abundance: .
d_gene: .
v_gene: TRBV7-9
j_gene: TRBJ1-1
CDR3aa: CASSFGGVEAFF
CDR3nt: TGTGCCAGCAGCTTCGGTGGAGTCGAAGCTTTCTTT

abundance: .
d_gene: .
v_gene: TRBV28
j_gene: TRBJ2-5
CDR3aa: CASSFGVETQYF
CDR3nt: TGTGCCAGCAGTTTCGGTGTTGAGACCCAGTACTTC

abundance: .
d_gene: .
v_gene: TRBV7-9
j_gene: TRBJ2-7
CDR3aa: CASSRQPSPYEQYF
CDR3nt: TGTGCCAGCAGCCGACAGCCTTCCCCCTACGAGCAGTACTTC

abundance: .
d_gene: .
v_gene: TRBV9
j_gene: TRBJ1-4
CDR3aa: CASSVGQINEKLFF
CDR3nt: TGTGCCAGCAGCGTAGGGCAGATTAATGAAAAACTGTTTTTT

abundance: once
d_gene: TRBD1
v_gene: TRBV11-3
j_gene: TRBJ1-2
CDR3aa: CASSSSGTVLYGYTF
CDR3nt: TGTGCCAGCAGCTCTTCCGGGACAGTTCTCTATGGCTACACCTTC

abundance: .
d_gene: .
v_gene: TRBV4-1
j_gene: TRBJ2-2
CDR3aa: CASSQGRANTGELFF
CDR3nt: TGCGCCAGCAGCCAAGGTCGTGCGAACACCGGGGAGCTGTTTTTT

abundance: .
d_gene: .
v_gene: TRBV30
j_gene: TRBJ2-5
CDR3aa: CAWSGHRVAGNLETQYF
CDR3nt: TGTGCCTGGAGCGGTCATCGGGTGGCGGGTAATCTGGAGACCCAGTACTTC

abundance: .
d_gene: TRBD1
v_gene: TRBV6-4
j_gene: TRBJ1-6
CDR3aa: CASSDSGQGGSPLHF
CDR3nt: TGTGCCAGCAGTGACTCCGGACAGGGGGGTTCACCCCTCCACTTT

abundance: .
d_gene: .
v_gene: TRBV2
j_gene: TRBJ1-1
CDR3aa: CASRGSRGLNTEAFF
CDR3nt: TGTGCCAGCAGGGGAAGCAGGGGCCTTAACACTGAAGCTTTCTTT

abundance: many
d_gene: TRBD1
v_gene: TRBV5-8
j_gene: TRBJ1-5
CDR3aa: CASTWTGILQPQHF
CDR3nt: TGTGCCAGCACCTGGACAGGGATTCTTCAGCCCCAGCATTTT

abundance: .
d_gene: TRBD1
v_gene: TRBV6-5
j_gene: TRBJ1-1
CDR3aa: CASSTPGGVAAEAFF
CDR3nt: TGTGCCAGCAGTACCCCAGGGGGCGTCGCGGCTGAAGCTTTCTTT

abundance: .
d_gene: .
v_gene: TRBV7-3
j_gene: TRBJ2-2
CDR3aa: CASSSSAGTSNTGELFF
CDR3nt: TGTGCCAGCAGCTCCTCGGCCGGGACAAGCAACACCGGGGAGCTGTTTTTT

abundance: .
d_gene: TRBD2
v_gene: TRBV5-1
j_gene: TRBJ2-7
CDR3aa: CASSPEAGATYEQYF
CDR3nt: TGCGCCAGCAGCCCTGAAGCGGGGGCCACCTACGAGCAGTACTTC

abundance: .
d_gene: TRBD1
v_gene: TRBV19
j_gene: TRBJ1-4
CDR3aa: CASSIVGQDNEKLFF
CDR3nt: TGTGCCAGTAGTATCGTGGGACAGGATAATGAAAAACTGTTTTTT

abundance: .
d_gene: .
v_gene: TRBV19
j_gene: TRBJ2-2
CDR3aa: CASNRRDTGELFF
CDR3nt: TGTGCCAGTAATCGACGGGACACCGGGGAGCTGTTTTTT

abundance: .
d_gene: TRBD2
v_gene: TRBV4-3
j_gene: TRBJ2-1
CDR3aa: CASSRGTSGGLVYEQFF
CDR3nt: TGCGCCAGCAGCCGGGGGACTAGCGGGGGACTGGTTTATGAGCAGTTCTTC

abundance: once
d_gene: .
v_gene: TRBV18
j_gene: TRBJ2-1
CDR3aa: CASSKGVYNEQFF
CDR3nt: TGTGCCAGCTCAAAGGGGGTCTACAATGAGCAGTTCTTC

abundance: .
d_gene: .
v_gene: TRBV19
j_gene: TRBJ1-5
CDR3aa: CASSIERQLGPQHF
CDR3nt: TGTGCCAGTAGTATTGAACGACAGCTCGGGCCCCAGCATTTT

abundance: .
d_gene: .
v_gene: TRBV21-1
j_gene: TRBJ1-4
CDR3aa: CASSKETTGVRLNINEKLFF
CDR3nt: TGTGCCAGCAGCAAAGAAACGACAGGGGTCCGGCTCAATATTAATGAAAAACTGTTTTTT

abundance: .
d_gene: TRBD2
v_gene: TRBV10-3
j_gene: TRBJ2-1
CDR3aa: CAINSGDYNEQFF
CDR3nt: TGTGCCATCAACAGCGGGGATTACAATGAGCAGTTCTTC

abundance: .
d_gene: TRBD2
v_gene: TRBV5-4
j_gene: TRBJ2-3
CDR3aa: CASSFGTSSDTQYF
CDR3nt: TGTGCCAGCAGCTTCGGGACTAGCAGTGATACGCAGTATTTT

abundance: .
d_gene: TRBD1
v_gene: TRBV7-3
j_gene: TRBJ2-7
CDR3aa: CASSYTGQGGDEQYF
CDR3nt: TGTGCCAGCAGCTATACGGGACAGGGAGGCGACGAGCAGTACTTC

abundance: .
d_gene: .
v_gene: TRBV5-1
j_gene: TRBJ2-2
CDR3aa: CASSFEGSTGELFF
CDR3nt: TGCGCCAGCAGCTTCGAGGGCAGCACCGGGGAGCTGTTTTTT

abundance: medium-sized
d_gene: TRBD1
v_gene: TRBV2
j_gene: TRBJ1-5
CDR3aa: CASTGTGVQPQHF
CDR3nt: TGTGCCAGCACCGGGACAGGTGTTCAGCCCCAGCATTTT

abundance: once
d_gene: .
v_gene: TRBV18
j_gene: TRBJ2-5
CDR3aa: CASSPRDGLTGETQYF
CDR3nt: TGTGCCAGCTCACCAAGAGACGGACTAACGGGAGAGACCCAGTACTTC

abundance: once
d_gene: .
v_gene: TRBV19
j_gene: TRBJ1-5
CDR3aa: CASSIHGGFQQPQHF
CDR3nt: TGTGCCAGTAGTATTCACGGCGGGTTCCAGCAGCCCCAGCATTTT

abundance: .
d_gene: .
v_gene: TRBV18
j_gene: TRBJ2-7
CDR3aa: CASSPPGGYEQYF
CDR3nt: TGTGCCAGCTCACCACCGGGGGGCTACGAGCAGTACTTC

abundance: .
d_gene: .
v_gene: TRBV30
j_gene: TRBJ1-4
CDR3aa: CAWTLGGGNEKLFF
CDR3nt: TGTGCCTGGACTCTTGGGGGCGGGAATGAAAAACTGTTTTTT

abundance: .
d_gene: TRBD1
v_gene: TRBV5-1
j_gene: TRBJ2-7
CDR3aa: CASSPGTAKFYEQYF
CDR3nt: TGCGCCAGCAGCCCCGGGACAGCAAAATTCTACGAGCAGTACTTC

abundance: few
d_gene: .
v_gene: TRBV18
j_gene: TRBJ2-5
CDR3aa: CASSPRGRETQYF
CDR3nt: TGTGCCAGCTCACCGCGGGGGCGGGAGACCCAGTACTTC